This paragraph reports one T cell receptor (beta chain). Its antigen remains unknown. Assay used: immunoSEQ multiplex PCR; TCRdb lists only in-frame clones, some missing. The profile shows tens of thousands of clones, roughly three quarters of them singletons. Trimming stripped 8 bases from V and 0 bases from J, with 13 bases between. CDR1 is MNHEY and CDR2 is SMNVEV in the germline V gene (reference sequence). The CDR3 runs to 14 residues. These data are taken from a study of radiotherapy plus CTLA-4 blockade in lung cancer. Across the whole study: Overall, roughly 17% of patients showed an objective response, while 31% attained disease control. Notes on the study in general: An expansion of tumor-derived TCR clones occurred in blood after radiotherapy plus ipilimumab.

V gene TRBV27 combines with J gene TRBJ1-2, with D possibly being TRBD1 (5 bases). This receptor was obtained from a human donor with non-small cell lung cancer who had stable disease on radiotherapy plus ipilimumab. Material: peripheral blood, obtained from a patient treated with radiotherapy plus ipilimumab. CDR3 sequence reads: CASASARANYGYTF. For the CDR3, the DNA is TGTGCCAGCGCTAGCGCCAGGGCTAACTATGGCTACACCTTC.